This T cell receptor beta chain was documented in a study of cytotoxic CD8 clonotypes in ibrutinib-treated CLL. Study-level information: Outcomes included 24 partial and 2 complete responses; after median 68 months, roughly 14 stayed remitted and approximately 12 progressed.

With 4 bases clipped from V and 5 bases from J, the junction kept 16 bases outside the gene matches. Per germline, CDR1 SQVTM and CDR2 ANQGSEA. This CDR3 spans 16 amino acids. Whole-study results and caveats: Public clonotypes were seen rarely and were contracted or stable on treatment. Clonality rose at ibrutinib response and fell back toward baseline at progression.

Regarding this clone: Its antigen is undetermined.

Produced via immunoSEQ multiplex PCR; TCRdb's table is partial and in-frame only. The data show about 76,000 clones, with 70% to 90% seen just once and more than 30% held by the top ten. The starting material was PBMCs, obtained after 24 months of ibrutinib treatment. The rearrangement joins TRBV29-1 to TRBJ2-7; 8 nucleotides match TRBD1. The origin of this receptor is a human donor with chronic lymphocytic leukemia. CDR3 coding DNA: TGCAGCGTTGCCGGGACCCGAGGCAGGGGGCAGGACGAGCAGTACTTC. Its translation is CSVAGTRGRGQDEQYF.